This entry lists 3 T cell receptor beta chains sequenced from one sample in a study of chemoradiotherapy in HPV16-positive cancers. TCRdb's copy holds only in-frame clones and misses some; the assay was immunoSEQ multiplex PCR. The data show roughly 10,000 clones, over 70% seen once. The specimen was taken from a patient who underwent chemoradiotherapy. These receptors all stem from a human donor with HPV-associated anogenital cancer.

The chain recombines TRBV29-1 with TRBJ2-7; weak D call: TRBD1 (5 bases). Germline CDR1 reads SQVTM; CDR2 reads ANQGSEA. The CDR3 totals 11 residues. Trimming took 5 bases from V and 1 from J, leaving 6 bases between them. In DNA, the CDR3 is TGCAGCGTTCCAGGGTCCTACGAGCAGTACTTC. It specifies CSVPGSYEQYF.

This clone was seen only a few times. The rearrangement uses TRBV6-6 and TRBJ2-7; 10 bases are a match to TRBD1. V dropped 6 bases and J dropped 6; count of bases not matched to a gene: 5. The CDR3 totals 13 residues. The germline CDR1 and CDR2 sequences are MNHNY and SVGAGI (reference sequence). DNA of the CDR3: TGTGCCAGCAGGGGACAGGGGAAACCCGAGCAGTACGTC. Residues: CASRGQGKPEQYV.

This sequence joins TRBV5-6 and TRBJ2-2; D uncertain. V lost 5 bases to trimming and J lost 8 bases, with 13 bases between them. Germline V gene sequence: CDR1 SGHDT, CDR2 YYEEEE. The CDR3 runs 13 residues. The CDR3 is CASSYVVRGELFF. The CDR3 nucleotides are TGTGCCAGCAGTTACGTAGTCCGGGGGGAGCTGTTTTTT.